The 5 T cell receptor beta chains presented below share a single source sample, sequenced in a study of blood T cell repertoires in COVID-19. Here immunoSEQ multiplex PCR was the method, and the copy in TCRdb shows in-frame clones only, minus some. The data contain 45,000 to 55,000 clones, around 78% of them singletons. Sequencing used peripheral blood. These receptors were collected from a human donor with active or convalescent COVID-19. The donor label of this sample is uncertain.

The rearrangement uses TRBV29-1 and TRBJ2-7; maybe TRBD1 (5 bases). CDR3 length: 12 amino acids. Germline V CDR1 and CDR2: SQVTM, ANQGSEA. V gave up 5 bases and J gave up 0 bases, with 8 bases separating them. CDR3 nucleotide sequence: TGCAGCGTTCGCGACAGCTCCTACGAGCAGTACTTC. It encodes CSVRDSSYEQYF.

The V and J genes are TRBV13 and TRBJ2-7, with 8 bases that match TRBD2. The CDR3 is 18 amino acids. Looked up from germline, CDR1 is PRHDT and CDR2 is FYEKMQ (reference sequence). V lost 5 bases to trimming and J lost 3 bases; unmatched junction nucleotides: 18. The CDR3 region is CASSRAFPTGTRNYEQYF. DNA for the CDR3: TGTGCCAGCAGCCGAGCCTTCCCGACCGGGACTAGGAACTACGAGCAGTACTTC.

CDR3 bases: TGTGCCTGGACCCCCGGGAGCCGGTACATTGTGGGGACAGGGAAACTGTTTTTT. The encoded protein is CAWTPGSRYIVGTGKLFF. The J gene is TRBJ1-4, the V gene TRBV30; TRBD1 aligns across 9 bases. Trimming at V came to 4 bases and at J to 11 bases, leaving 23 bases not matched to a gene. CDR1 is GTSNPN and CDR2 is SVGIG in the germline V gene (reference sequence). The CDR3 length is 18 residues.

This rearrangement joins TRBV19 to TRBJ2-1; 7 nucleotides align to TRBD2. Germline V gene sequence: CDR1 LNHDA, CDR2 SQIVND (reference sequence). CDR3 length: 14 amino acids. J was trimmed by 8 bases and V by 6 bases; bases with no gene match: 10. CDR3 nucleotide sequence: TGTGCCAGTAGGGGGGGGACTGCAGGAGATGAGCAGTTCTTC. It specifies CASRGGTAGDEQFF.

The CDR3 sequence: CASSPRGGNQPQHF. The DNA of the CDR3 is TGCGCCAGCAGCCCACGGGGTGGCAATCAGCCCCAGCATTTT. J is TRBJ1-5 and V is TRBV5-1; D remains ambiguous. CDR1 and CDR2 (germline): SGHRS, YFSETQ. The V and J ends lost 4 bases and 2 bases respectively, with 10 bases between them. CDR3 length equals 14 residues.